This T cell receptor beta chain was profiled in a study of identical twins. TCRdb used MiXCR to reprocess the 5' RACE reads, holding one entry per CDR3 protein. The data show some 1,600,000 distinct CDR3 sequences, under 35% seen once. This clonotype was seen only once. The antigen is unknown. The junction differs from germline at one of its ends, possibly a read error. All donors were healthy Caucasians. Overall study results and limits: Excess sharing between twins was weaker in beta out-of-frame sequences.

The sequenced sample consisted of cord blood. This clonotype originated in a newborn girl in good health.

The CDR3 nucleotides read TGCAGTGCGAGAGACAGGGAGGGAGAAAAACTGTTTTTT. It translates to CSARDREGEKLFF. The chain is built from TRBV20-1 and TRBJ1-4; 7 positions agree with TRBD1. Germline lookup yields CDR1 DFQATT and CDR2 SNEGSKA (reference sequence). This CDR3 spans 13 amino acids.